The 24 T cell receptor beta chains below were found in one sample sequenced in a study of T cells after yellow fever vaccination. From the 5' RACE reads, TCRdb called clonotypes with MiXCR, one entry per CDR3 protein. Of about 320,000 distinct CDR3 sequences listed, around 10% are singletons. The specimen was CD4+ T cells sorted from PBMCs, collected 45 days after the yellow fever booster vaccination. The receptor source for this set is a man younger than 35 who received the YFV17D yellow fever vaccine.

The sample holds many counts of this clonotype. An end of the junction differs from the germline gene, which may be a read error. CDR3 in amino acids: CASHQETQYF. DNA for the CDR3: TGTGCCAGCCACCAGGAGACCCAGTACTTC. This chain connects TRBV7-9 to TRBJ2-5, with D hard to call. CDR1 and CDR2 (germline): SEHNR, FQNEAQ (reference sequence). The CDR3 contains 10 residues.

This clonotype was seen a handful of times. This chain links TRBV4-2 with TRBJ2-3; TRBD2 aligns across 12 bases. Trimming cost V 0 bases and J 2 bases; bases outside gene matches: 6. The germline CDR1 and CDR2 sequences are LGHNA and YNFKEQ. The length of the CDR3 is 18 residues. In DNA form, the CDR3 reads TGTGCCAGCAGCCAAGAGGTACTAGCGGGGGGCCTCACAGATACGCAGTATTTT. Amino acids: CASSQEVLAGGLTDTQYF.

This clonotype was seen many times. This chain uses TRBV12-3 or TRBV12-4 with TRBJ2-3; TRBD2 aligns across 10 bases. The CDR3 consists of 15 residues. J was trimmed by 2 bases and V by 6 bases; bases with no gene match: 5. This chain's CDR3 is CASRWTSGYTDTQYF. In DNA form, the CDR3 reads TGTGCCAGCAGGTGGACTAGCGGCTACACAGATACGCAGTATTTT.

This clonotype was recorded a few times. The CDR3 DNA reads TGCAGTGCTAGGGAAGACAGGTACAATGAGCAGTTCTTC. Encoded protein: CSAREDRYNEQFF. V gene TRBV20-1 combines with J gene TRBJ2-1; perhaps TRBD1 as D (6 bases). Trimming cost V 3 bases and J 4 bases, with 10 bases left between them. Germline CDR1 is DFQATT and CDR2 is SNEGSKA (reference sequence). The CDR3 runs to 13 residues.

As DNA, the CDR3 is TGTGCCAGCGCCGGCAATTCCTACGAGCAGTACTTC. Encoded protein: CASAGNSYEQYF. J is TRBJ2-7 and V is TRBV12-3 or TRBV12-4; unclear D gene. The CDR3 is made up of 12 amino acids. V lost 8 bases and J lost 1, with 9 bases in between.

Only a few counts were recorded for this clonotype. V gene TRBV12-3 or TRBV12-4 combines with J gene TRBJ2-5; 7 positions agree with TRBD2. This CDR3 is 14 amino acids long. V lost 7 bases, J lost 5 bases, and 10 bases stayed unmatched. The CDR3 coding sequence is TGTGCCAGCACAAAGCACGGGGAGGGTGAGACCCAGTACTTC. Residues: CASTKHGEGETQYF.

This clonotype occurred many times. The gene calls are TRBV6-5 and TRBJ1-5, with D possibly TRBD1 on 6 matching bases. CDR3 length: 13 amino acids. Trimming removed 8 bases from V and 5 bases from J, with 13 bases in between. CDR1 is MNHEY and CDR2 is SVGAGI in the germline V gene. In nucleotides, the CDR3 is TGTGCCAGCCGACGGGACACATATCAGCCCCAGCATTTT. Encoded protein: CASRRDTYQPQHF.

This clonotype was counted at least ten times. This rearrangement joins TRBV12-3 or TRBV12-4 to TRBJ2-7; no definite D call. Trimming left V 3 bases short and J 1 base short, with 10 bases between. The CDR3 length is 14 residues. The CDR3 DNA reads as TGTGCCAGCAGTTTGAGGCGGTCTTCCTACGAGCAGTACTTC. Translated: CASSLRRSSYEQYF.

This clonotype has more than one count but fewer than ten. The rearrangement joins TRBV12-3 or TRBV12-4 to TRBJ2-3, with 11 bases aligning to TRBD2. Trimming took 6 bases from V and 7 from J; bases not matched to a gene: 18. CDR3 length equals 18 residues. CDR3 residues: CASRDRRLAGHHTYTQYF. The DNA for the CDR3 is TGTGCCAGCAGAGACCGTAGACTAGCGGGGCACCATACATATACGCAGTATTTT.

This clonotype was seen a few times. The rearrangement uses TRBV20-1 and TRBJ2-3, with 7 positions matching TRBD2. From germline, CDR1 is DFQATT and CDR2 SNEGSKA (reference sequence). The CDR3 length is 12 residues. CDR3 nucleotide sequence: TGCCTGCCACGGGGGGACACAGATACGCAGTATTTT. Its protein product is CLPRGDTDTQYF.

The genes are TRBV5-1 and TRBJ2-1; D is perhaps TRBD1 or TRBD2 (5 bases each). V was clipped by 0 bases and J by 4 bases, with 11 bases between them. Per the germline V gene, CDR1 is SGHRS and CDR2 is YFSETQ. The CDR3 consists of 15 residues. The CDR3 protein is CASSLGDLSYNEQFF. The CDR3 nucleotides are TGCGCCAGCAGCTTGGGGGACCTAAGTTACAATGAGCAGTTCTTC.

In this sample, this clonotype turned up a few times. The V call is TRBV12-3 or TRBV12-4, the J call TRBJ2-7, with 8 bases fitting TRBD1. CDR3 length equals 14 residues. The ends lost 6 bases at V and 6 bases at J; junction bases unmatched: 10. CDR3 sequence reads: CASRGTGFISEQYF. CDR3 coding DNA: TGTGCCAGCAGGGGGACAGGTTTCATCTCCGAGCAGTACTTC.

This clonotype was seen a few times. V is TRBV5-1 and J is TRBJ2-5, with 8 bases aligning to TRBD1. The CDR3 extends over 14 amino acids. Trimming removed 4 bases from V and 1 base from J; junction bases left unmatched: 3. Per germline, CDR1 SGHRS and CDR2 YFSETQ. CDR3 nucleotide sequence: TGCGCCAGCAGCACGGACAGGGCCCAAGAGACCCAGTACTTC. Encoded protein: CASSTDRAQETQYF.

The chain joins TRBV9 to TRBJ2-1; 9 bases are shared with TRBD2. This CDR3 has 15 amino acids. The V gene's germline CDR1 is SGDLS and CDR2 YYNGEE. The junction had 12 bases not matched to a gene; V was cut back by 9 bases and J by 5 bases. Here the CDR3 DNA reads TGTGCCATCAGTGACTCTAGCGGGGTCGACAATGAGCAGTTCTTC. It yields the protein CAISDSSGVDNEQFF.

This clonotype has ten or more counts. The rearrangement links TRBV6-2 or TRBV6-3 to TRBJ2-7; D uncertain. V was cut by 4 bases and J by 6 bases, with 10 bases left in between. The germline gives CDR1 MNHEY, CDR2 SVGEGT. This CDR3 region has 12 residues. The CDR3 region is CASSSSHVEQYF. As DNA, the CDR3 is TGTGCCAGCAGTTCCTCCCACGTCGAGCAGTACTTC.

The chain combines TRBV2 with TRBJ2-7; TRBD1 matches 8 bases. The V segment lost 6 bases and the J segment 7 bases; nucleotides outside the gene matches: 8. CDR1 SNHLY and CDR2 FYNNEI come from the germline V gene. The CDR3 has 13 residues. CDR3 protein: CASRGDRLGEQYV. The CDR3 DNA follows: TGTGCCAGCAGAGGGGACAGGCTGGGAGAGCAGTACGTC.

In its sample, this clonotype was seen a few times. The chain uses TRBV4-1 and TRBJ1-1, with a tentative D call TRBD1 (6 bases). The V gene's germline CDR1 is MGHRA and CDR2 YSYEKL. CDR3 length: 15 residues. V was clipped by 1 base and J by 4 bases, with 13 bases between them. The CDR3 is CASSQAANRVTEAFF. CDR3 DNA: TGCGCCAGCAGCCAAGCCGCGAACAGGGTCACTGAAGCTTTCTTT.

This chain joins TRBV5-1 and TRBJ2-7; 10 nucleotides agree with TRBD2. J lost 3 bases, V lost 1 base, and 4 bases had no gene match. Per the germline V gene, CDR1 is SGHRS and CDR2 is YFSETQ. The CDR3 contains 15 residues. The CDR3 reads CASSLSAGGYYEQYF. The CDR3 bases are TGCGCCAGCAGCTTGTCAGCGGGGGGGTACTACGAGCAGTACTTC.

This clonotype has at least ten counts. The gene calls are TRBV7-9 and TRBJ2-7; perhaps TRBD1 as D (6 bases). Deletions cut 3 bases from V and 0 bases from J, with 15 bases between. The CDR3 has 16 amino acids. The germline gives CDR1 SEHNR, CDR2 FQNEAQ (reference sequence). In DNA, the CDR3 is TGTGCCAGCAGCTTTTCCACGGGACATCGCTCCTACGAGCAGTACGTC. It specifies CASSFSTGHRSYEQYV.

There are a few counts of this clonotype. This chain joins TRBV7-6 and TRBJ2-7; 11 positions agree with TRBD1. This CDR3 is built from 17 residues. The germline V gene has CDR1 SGHVS and CDR2 FNYEAQ. The V segment lost 9 bases and the J segment 6 bases; nucleotides outside the gene matches: 19. The CDR3 sequence: CARFPACMGQGVCEQYF. The CDR3 DNA follows: TGTGCCAGGTTCCCCGCTTGTATGGGACAGGGGGTTTGCGAGCAGTACTTC.

The chain is built from TRBV9 and TRBJ2-2, with a weak D call TRBD1 (6 bases). Germline CDR1 is SGDLS and CDR2 is YYNGEE. V lost 5 bases, J lost 5 bases, and 13 bases lay in between. The CDR3 runs 14 residues. CDR3 protein: CASRTGLVTGELFF. The DNA for the CDR3 is TGTGCCAGCAGGACAGGATTGGTTACCGGGGAGCTGTTTTTT.

This clonotype was counted at least ten times. The chain has TRBV7-8 and TRBJ1-4, with D hard to call. The CDR3 consists of 14 residues. V dropped 4 bases and J dropped 8 bases, with 14 bases sitting between them. The germline CDR1 and CDR2 sequences are SGHVS and FQNEAQ. The CDR3 sequence is CASSSRSIGEKLFF. CDR3 in DNA: TGTGCCAGCAGCTCGAGGAGCATTGGAGAAAAACTGTTTTTT.

This clonotype has only a few counts. This chain links TRBV7-2 with TRBJ1-2; tentative D call: TRBD1 (5 bases). The length of the CDR3 is 15 residues. CDR1 is SGHTA and CDR2 is FQGNSA in the germline V gene. The germline V and J ends were trimmed by 1 base and 0 bases, with 9 bases remaining between them. CDR3: CASSLGGQTNYGYTF. The DNA for the CDR3 is TGTGCCAGCAGCTTAGGGGGCCAGACTAACTATGGCTACACCTTC.

The rearrangement links TRBV9 to TRBJ2-3; D remains ambiguous. This CDR3 is 14 amino acids long. In germline, CDR1 is SGDLS, CDR2 YYNGEE. V shed 4 bases and J shed 1 base, with 10 bases lying between them. This CDR3 reads CASSPRPGTDTQYF. CDR3 in DNA: TGTGCCAGCAGCCCTAGACCCGGCACAGATACGCAGTATTTT. The full variable domain, in which reference TRBV9 and TRBJ2-3 provide the parts outside the CDR3, is DSGVTQTPKHLITATGQRVTLRCSPRSGDLSVYWYQQSLDQGLQFLIQYYNGEERAKGNILERFSAQQFPDLHSELNLSSLELGDSALYFCASSPRPGTDTQYFGPGTRLTVL.